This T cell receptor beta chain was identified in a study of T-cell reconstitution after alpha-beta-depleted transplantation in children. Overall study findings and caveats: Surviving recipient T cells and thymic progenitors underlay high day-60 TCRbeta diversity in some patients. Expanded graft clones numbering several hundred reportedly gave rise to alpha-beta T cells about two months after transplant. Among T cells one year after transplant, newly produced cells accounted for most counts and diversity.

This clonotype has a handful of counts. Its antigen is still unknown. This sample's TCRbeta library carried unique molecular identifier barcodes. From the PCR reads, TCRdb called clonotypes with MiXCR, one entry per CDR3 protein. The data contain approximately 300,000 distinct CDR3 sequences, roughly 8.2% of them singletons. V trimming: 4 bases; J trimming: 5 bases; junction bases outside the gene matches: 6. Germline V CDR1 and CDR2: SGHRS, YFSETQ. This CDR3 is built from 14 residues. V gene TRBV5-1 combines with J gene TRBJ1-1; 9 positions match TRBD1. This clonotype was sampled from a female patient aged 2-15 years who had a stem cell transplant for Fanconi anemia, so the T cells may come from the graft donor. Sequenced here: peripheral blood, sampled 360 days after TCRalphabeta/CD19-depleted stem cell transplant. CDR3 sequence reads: CASSAGTGRTEAFF. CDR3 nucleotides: TGCGCCAGCAGCGCCGGGACAGGGAGGACTGAAGCTTTCTTT.